The sequence of this T cell receptor (beta chain) was determined in a study of patients and donors after allogeneic stem cell transplantation. TCRdb reprocessed the RT-PCR reads with MiXCR, giving one entry per CDR3 protein. The profile shows about 57,000 distinct CDR3 sequences, more than 10% of them singletons. The specimen sequenced was blood, either unsorted or a sorted T cell fraction (not recorded which). This receptor was taken from a human donor who was either an allogeneic HSCT recipient or a stem cell or donor lymphocyte infusion donor (not recorded which). It is not recorded whose cells these are; they may come from a transplant donor.

The chain's CDR3 is CASSSVGGRVGELFF. CDR3 nucleotides: TGTGCCAGCAGCTCCGTGGGGGGCCGCGTCGGGGAGCTGTTTTTT. The chain combines TRBV11-2 with TRBJ2-2; D possibly uses TRBD1 or TRBD2 (6 bases each). Trimming removed 4 bases from V and 7 bases from J, with 16 bases in between. The CDR3 totals 15 residues. In germline, CDR1 is SGHAT, CDR2 FQNNGV.